This T cell receptor (beta chain) originates from a study of T cell responses to AZD1222 COVID-19 vaccine. Study-wide points: Distributed over spike, vaccine-associated CD4 TCRs predominated at 160-218 and 743-854. As reported, nearly half of all spike-specific TCRs target variant regions that are unmutated. Spike-specific TCR breadth and depth went up after people got two AZD1222 doses.

Assay used: immunoSEQ multiplex PCR; TCRdb lists only in-frame clones, some missing. The sample lists roughly 100,000 clones, just under 95% occurring once. The CDR3 covers 16 residues. Looked up from germline, CDR1 is SGHNT and CDR2 is YYREEE (reference sequence). The V gene lost 0 bases and the J gene lost 5 bases, with 18 bases spanning the gap. With regard to this clone: Its antigen is not known.

Source: peripheral blood, taken on day 0 of AZD1222 vaccination. This chain joins TRBV5-4 and TRBJ2-7, with D hard to call. The clonotype originates from an adult in good health. For the CDR3, the DNA is TGTGCCAGCAGCTTGGATCGGGCAGCGATTGCCCACGAGCAGTACTTC. As protein: CASSLDRAAIAHEQYF. The full variable domain, with the rest looked up from reference TRBV5-4 and TRBJ2-7, is ETGVTQSPTHLIKTRGQQVTLRCSSQSGHNTVSWYQQALGQGPQFIFQYYREEENGRGNFPPRFSGLQFPNYSSELNVNALELDDSALYLCASSLDRAAIAHEQYFGPGTRLTVT.